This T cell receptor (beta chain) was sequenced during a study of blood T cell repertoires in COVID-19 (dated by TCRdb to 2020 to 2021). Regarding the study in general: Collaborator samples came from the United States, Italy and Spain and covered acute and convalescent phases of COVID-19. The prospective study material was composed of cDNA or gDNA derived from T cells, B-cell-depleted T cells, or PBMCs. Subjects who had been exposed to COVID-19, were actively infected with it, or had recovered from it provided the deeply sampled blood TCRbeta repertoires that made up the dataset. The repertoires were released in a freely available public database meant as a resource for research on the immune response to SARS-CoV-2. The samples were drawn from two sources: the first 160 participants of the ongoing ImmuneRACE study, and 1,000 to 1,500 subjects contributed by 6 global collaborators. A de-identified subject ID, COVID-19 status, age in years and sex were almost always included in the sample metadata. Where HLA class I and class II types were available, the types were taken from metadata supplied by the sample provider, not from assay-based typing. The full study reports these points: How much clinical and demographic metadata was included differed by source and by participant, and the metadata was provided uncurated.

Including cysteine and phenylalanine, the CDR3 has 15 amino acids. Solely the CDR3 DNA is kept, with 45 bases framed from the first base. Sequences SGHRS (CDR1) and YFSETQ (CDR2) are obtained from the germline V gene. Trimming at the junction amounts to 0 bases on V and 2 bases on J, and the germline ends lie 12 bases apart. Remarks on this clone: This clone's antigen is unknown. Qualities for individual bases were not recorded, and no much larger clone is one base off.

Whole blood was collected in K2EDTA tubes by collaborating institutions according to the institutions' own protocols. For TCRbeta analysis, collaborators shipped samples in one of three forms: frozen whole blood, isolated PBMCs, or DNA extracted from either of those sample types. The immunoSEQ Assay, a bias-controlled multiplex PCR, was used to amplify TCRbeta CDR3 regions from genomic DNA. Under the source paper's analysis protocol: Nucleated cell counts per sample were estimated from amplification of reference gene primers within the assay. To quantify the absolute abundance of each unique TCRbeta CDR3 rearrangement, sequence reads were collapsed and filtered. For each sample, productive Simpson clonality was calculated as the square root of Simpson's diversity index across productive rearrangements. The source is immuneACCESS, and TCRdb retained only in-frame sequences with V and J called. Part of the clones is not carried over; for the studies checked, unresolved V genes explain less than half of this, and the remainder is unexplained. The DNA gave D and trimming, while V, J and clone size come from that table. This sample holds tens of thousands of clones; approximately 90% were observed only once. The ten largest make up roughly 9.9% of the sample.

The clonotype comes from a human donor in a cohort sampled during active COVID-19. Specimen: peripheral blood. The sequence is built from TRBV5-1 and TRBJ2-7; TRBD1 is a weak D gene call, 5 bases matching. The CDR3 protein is CASSLDAGPPYEQYF. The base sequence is TGCGCCAGCAGCTTGGATGCAGGGCCACCCTACGAGCAGTACTTC.